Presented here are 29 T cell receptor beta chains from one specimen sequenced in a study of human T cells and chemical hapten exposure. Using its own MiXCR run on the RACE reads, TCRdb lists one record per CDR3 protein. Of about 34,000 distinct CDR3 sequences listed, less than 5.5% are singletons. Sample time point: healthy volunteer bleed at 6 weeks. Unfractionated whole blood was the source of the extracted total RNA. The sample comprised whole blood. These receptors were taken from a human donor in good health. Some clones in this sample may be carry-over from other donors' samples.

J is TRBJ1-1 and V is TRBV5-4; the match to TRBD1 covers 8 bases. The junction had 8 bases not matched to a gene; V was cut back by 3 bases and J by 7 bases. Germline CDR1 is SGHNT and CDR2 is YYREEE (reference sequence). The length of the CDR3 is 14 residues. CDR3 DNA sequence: TGTGCCAGCAGCTCAGCAGGGGGCGTAGATGAAGCTTTCTTT. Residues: CASSSAGGVDEAFF.

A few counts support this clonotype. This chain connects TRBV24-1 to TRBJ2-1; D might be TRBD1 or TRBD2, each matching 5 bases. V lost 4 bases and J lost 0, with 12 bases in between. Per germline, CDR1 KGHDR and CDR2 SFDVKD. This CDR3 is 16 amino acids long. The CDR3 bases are TGTGCCACCAGTGACCCCTCCGGGACCTCCTACAATGAGCAGTTCTTC. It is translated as CATSDPSGTSYNEQFF.

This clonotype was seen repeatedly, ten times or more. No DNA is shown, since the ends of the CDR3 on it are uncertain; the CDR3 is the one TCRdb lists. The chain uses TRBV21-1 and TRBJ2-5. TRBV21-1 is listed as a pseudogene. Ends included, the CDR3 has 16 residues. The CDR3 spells CASSKVGPGTKETQYF.

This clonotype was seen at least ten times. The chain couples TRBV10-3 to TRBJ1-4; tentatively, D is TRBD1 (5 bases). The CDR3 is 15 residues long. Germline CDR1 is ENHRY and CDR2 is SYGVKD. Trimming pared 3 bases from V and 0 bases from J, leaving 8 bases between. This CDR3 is CAISEQATTNEKLFF. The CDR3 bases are TGTGCCATCAGTGAACAGGCCACAACTAATGAAAAACTGTTTTTT.

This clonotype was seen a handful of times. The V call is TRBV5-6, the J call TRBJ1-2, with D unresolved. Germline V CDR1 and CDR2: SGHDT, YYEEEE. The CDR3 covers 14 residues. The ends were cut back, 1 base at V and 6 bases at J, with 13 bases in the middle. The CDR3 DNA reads TGTGCCAGCAGCTTGTGGTGGCAGGCGGATGGCTACACCTTC. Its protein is CASSLWWQADGYTF.

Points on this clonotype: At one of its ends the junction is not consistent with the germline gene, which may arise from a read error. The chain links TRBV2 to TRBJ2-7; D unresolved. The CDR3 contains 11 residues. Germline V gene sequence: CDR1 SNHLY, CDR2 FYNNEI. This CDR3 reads CASSDFGGLDF. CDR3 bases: TGTGCCAGCAGTGATTTCGGCGGCCTTGATTTC.

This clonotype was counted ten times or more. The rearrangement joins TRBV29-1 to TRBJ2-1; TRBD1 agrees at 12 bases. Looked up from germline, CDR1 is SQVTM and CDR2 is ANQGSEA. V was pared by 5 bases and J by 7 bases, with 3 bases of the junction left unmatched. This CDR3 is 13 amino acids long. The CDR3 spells CSVPGQGANEQFF. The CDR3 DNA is TGCAGCGTTCCGGGACAGGGGGCGAATGAGCAGTTCTTC.

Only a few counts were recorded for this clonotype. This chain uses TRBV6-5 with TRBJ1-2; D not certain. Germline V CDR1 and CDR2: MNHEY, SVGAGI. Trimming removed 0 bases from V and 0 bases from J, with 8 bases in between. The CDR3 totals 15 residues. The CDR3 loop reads CASSYSGSTNYGYTF. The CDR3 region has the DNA TGTGCCAGCAGTTACTCGGGGTCTACTAACTATGGCTACACCTTC.

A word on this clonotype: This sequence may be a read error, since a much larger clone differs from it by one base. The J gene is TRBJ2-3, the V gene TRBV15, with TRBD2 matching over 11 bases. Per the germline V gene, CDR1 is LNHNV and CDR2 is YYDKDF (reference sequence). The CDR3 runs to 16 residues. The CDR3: CATSRASGGRTGTQYF. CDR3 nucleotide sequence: TGTGCCACCAGCAGAGCTAGCGGGGGGCGCACAGGTACGCAGTATTTT.

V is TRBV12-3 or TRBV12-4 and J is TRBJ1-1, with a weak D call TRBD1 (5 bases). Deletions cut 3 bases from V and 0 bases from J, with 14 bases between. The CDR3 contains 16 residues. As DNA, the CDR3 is TGTGCCAGCAGTTTTGGGTGGGGCAGTCTGAACACTGAAGCTTTCTTT. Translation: CASSFGWGSLNTEAFF.

The CDR3 sequence: CASFPGTGYYEQYF. The CDR3 nucleotides read TGTGCCAGTTTCCCCGGGACAGGGTACTACGAGCAGTACTTC. This sequence joins TRBV19 and TRBJ2-7; 9 bases match TRBD1. In germline, CDR1 is LNHDA, CDR2 SQIVND (reference sequence). V shed 8 bases and J 3 bases; nucleotides not matched to a gene: 8. This CDR3 is 14 amino acids long.

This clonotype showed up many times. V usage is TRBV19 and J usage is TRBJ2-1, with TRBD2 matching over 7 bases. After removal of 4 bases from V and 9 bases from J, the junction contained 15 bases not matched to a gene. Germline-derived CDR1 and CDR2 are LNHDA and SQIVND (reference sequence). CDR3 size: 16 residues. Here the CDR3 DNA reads TGTGCCAGTAGTAGTCTAGCGGCACAGGCTATTGGTGAGCAGTTCTTC. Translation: CASSSLAAQAIGEQFF.

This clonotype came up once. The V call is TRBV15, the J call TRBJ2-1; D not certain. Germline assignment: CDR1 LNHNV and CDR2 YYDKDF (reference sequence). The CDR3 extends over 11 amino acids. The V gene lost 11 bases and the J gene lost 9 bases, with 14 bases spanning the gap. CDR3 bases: TGTGCCGGACCGTCCGTCGGTGAGCAGTTCTTC. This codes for CAGPSVGEQFF. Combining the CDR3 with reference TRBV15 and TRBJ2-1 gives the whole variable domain DAMVIQNPRYQVTQFGKPVTLSCSQTLNHNVMYWYQQKSSQAPKLLFHYYDKDFNNEADTPDNFQSRRPNTSFCFLDIRSPGLGDTAMYLCAGPSVGEQFFGPGTRLTVL.

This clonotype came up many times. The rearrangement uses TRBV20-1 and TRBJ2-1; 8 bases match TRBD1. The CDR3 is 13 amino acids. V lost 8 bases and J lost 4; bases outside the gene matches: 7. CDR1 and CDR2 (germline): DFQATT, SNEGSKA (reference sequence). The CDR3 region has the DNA TGCAGTTCGAAGGACAGGGAATACAATGAGCAGTTCTTC. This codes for CSSKDREYNEQFF.

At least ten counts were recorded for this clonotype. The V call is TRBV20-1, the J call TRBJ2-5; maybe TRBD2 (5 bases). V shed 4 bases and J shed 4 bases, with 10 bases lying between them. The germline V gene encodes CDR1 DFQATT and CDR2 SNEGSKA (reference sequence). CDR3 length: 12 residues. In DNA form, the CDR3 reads TGCAGTGCTAATCGCGGGCGAGAGACCCAGTACTTC. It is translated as CSANRGRETQYF.

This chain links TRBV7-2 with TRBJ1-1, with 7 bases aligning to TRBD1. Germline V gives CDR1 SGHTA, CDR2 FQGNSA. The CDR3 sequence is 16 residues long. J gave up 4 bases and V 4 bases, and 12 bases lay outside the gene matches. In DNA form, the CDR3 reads TGTGCCAGCAGCTCCCAAGTAGGGGGCAGGGGCACTGAAGCTTTCTTT. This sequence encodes CASSSQVGGRGTEAFF.

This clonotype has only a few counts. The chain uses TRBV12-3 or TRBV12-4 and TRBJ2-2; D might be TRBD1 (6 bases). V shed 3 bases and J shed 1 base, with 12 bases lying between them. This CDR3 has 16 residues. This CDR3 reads CASSFRTGRNTGELFF. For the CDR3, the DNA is TGTGCCAGCAGTTTTCGTACAGGGAGGAACACCGGGGAGCTGTTTTTT.

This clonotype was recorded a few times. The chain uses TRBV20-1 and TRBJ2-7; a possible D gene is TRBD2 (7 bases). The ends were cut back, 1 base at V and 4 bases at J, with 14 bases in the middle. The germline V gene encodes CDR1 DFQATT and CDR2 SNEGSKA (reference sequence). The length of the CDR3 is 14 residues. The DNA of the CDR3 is TGCAGTGCTAGAGTCCGGGGGGCCGGGTACGAGCAGTACTTC. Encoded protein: CSARVRGAGYEQYF.

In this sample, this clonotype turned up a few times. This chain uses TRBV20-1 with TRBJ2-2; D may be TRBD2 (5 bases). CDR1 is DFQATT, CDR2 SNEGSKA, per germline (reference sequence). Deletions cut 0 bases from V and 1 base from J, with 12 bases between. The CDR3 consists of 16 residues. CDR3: CSARDLREGNTGELFF. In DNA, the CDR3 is TGCAGTGCTAGAGATCTGAGGGAAGGGAACACCGGGGAGCTGTTTTTT.

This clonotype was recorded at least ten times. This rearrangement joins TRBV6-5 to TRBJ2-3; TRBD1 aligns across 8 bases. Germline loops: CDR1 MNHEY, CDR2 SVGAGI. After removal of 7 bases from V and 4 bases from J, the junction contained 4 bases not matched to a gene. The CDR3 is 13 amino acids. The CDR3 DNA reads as TGTGCCAGCACCGGGACAGGAGCAGATACGCAGTATTTT. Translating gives CASTGTGADTQYF.

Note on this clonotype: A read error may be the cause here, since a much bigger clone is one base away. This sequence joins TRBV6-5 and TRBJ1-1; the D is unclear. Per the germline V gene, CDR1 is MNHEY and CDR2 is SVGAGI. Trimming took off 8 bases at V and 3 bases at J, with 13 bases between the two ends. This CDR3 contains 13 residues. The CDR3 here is CASGHRLDTEAFF. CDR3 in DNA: TGTGCCAGCGGTCACCGATTGGACACTGAAGCTTTCTTT.

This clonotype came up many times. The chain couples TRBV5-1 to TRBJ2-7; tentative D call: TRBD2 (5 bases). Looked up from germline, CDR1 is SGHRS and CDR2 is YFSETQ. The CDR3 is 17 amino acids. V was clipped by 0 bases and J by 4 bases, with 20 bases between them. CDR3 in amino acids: CASSLEGSAGNSYEQYF. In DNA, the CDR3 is TGCGCCAGCAGCTTGGAAGGGTCGGCGGGCAATTCTTACGAGCAGTACTTC.

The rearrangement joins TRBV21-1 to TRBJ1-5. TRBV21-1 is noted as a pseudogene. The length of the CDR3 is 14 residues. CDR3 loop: CASSKDFSNQPQHF. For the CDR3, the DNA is TGTGCCAGCAGCAAAGACTTCAGTAATCAGCCCCAGCATTTT.

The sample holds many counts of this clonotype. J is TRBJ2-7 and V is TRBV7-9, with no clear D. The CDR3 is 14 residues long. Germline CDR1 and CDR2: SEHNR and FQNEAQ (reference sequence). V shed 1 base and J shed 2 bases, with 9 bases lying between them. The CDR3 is CASSLGPGAYEQYF. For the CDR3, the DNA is TGTGCCAGCAGCTTAGGCCCTGGGGCCTACGAGCAGTACTTC.

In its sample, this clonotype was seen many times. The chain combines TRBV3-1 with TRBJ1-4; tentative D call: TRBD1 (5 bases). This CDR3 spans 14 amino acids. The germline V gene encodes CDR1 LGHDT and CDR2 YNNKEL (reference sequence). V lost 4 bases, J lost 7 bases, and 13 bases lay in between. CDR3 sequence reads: CASSRRDQGEKLFF. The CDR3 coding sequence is TGTGCCAGCAGCCGGCGGGACCAGGGTGAAAAACTGTTTTTT.

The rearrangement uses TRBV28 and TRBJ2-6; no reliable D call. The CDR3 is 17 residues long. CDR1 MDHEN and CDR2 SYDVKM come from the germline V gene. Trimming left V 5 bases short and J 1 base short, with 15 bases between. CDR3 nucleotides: TGTGCCAGCAGTGTTGCCGGGCCCTTTTCTGGGGCCAACGTCCTGACTTTC. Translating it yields CASSVAGPFSGANVLTF.

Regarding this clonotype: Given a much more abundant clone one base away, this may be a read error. The CDR3 region has the DNA TGTGCCAGCAGGGGGATCTCCTACAATGAGCAGTTCTTC. Amino acid sequence: CASRGISYNEQFF. This chain connects TRBV2 to TRBJ2-1; D uncertain. CDR3 length: 13 residues. Germline lookup yields CDR1 SNHLY and CDR2 FYNNEI. Trimming cost V 6 bases and J 0 bases, with 6 bases left between them. Full variable domain (missing parts from reference TRBV2 and TRBJ2-1): EPEVTQTPSHQVTQMGQEVILRCVPISNHLYFYWYRQILGQKVEFLVSFYNNEISEKSEIFDDQFSVERPDGSNFTLKIRSTKLEDSAMYFCASRGISYNEQFFGPGTRLTVL.

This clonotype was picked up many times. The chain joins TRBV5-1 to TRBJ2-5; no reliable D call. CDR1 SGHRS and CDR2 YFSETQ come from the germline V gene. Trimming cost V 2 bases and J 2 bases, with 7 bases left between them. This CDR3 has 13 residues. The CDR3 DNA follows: TGCGCCAGCAGCTTAAACAGACAAGAGACCCAGTACTTC. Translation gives CASSLNRQETQYF.

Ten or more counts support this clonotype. The CDR3 sequence is CASRSLALAGGLSFYEQYF. The DNA of the CDR3 is TGTGCCAGCAGGTCCCTTGCCCTAGCGGGGGGGCTGAGTTTCTACGAGCAGTACTTC. The chain couples TRBV6-2 or TRBV6-3 to TRBJ2-7; 12 bases agree with TRBD2. The junction had 18 bases not matched to a gene; V was cut back by 6 bases and J by 3 bases. Germline V gives CDR1 MNHEY, CDR2 SVGEGT. The CDR3 is 19 residues long.